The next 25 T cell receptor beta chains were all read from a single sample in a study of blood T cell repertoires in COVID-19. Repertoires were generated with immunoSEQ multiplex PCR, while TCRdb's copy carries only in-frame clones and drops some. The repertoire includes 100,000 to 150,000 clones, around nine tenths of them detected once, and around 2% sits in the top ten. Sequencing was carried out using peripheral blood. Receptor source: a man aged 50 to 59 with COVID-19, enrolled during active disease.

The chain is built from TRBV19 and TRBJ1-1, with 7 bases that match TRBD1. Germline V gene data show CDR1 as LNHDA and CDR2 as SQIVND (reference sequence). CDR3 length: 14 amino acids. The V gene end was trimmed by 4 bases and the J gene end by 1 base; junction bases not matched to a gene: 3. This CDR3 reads CASSRGQTNTEAFF. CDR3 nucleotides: TGTGCCAGTAGTAGGGGACAGACGAACACTGAAGCTTTCTTT.

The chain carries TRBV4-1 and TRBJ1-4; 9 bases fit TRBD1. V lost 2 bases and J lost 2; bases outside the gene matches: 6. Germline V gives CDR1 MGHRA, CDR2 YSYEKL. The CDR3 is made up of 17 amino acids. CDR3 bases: TGCGCCAGCAGCCAAATTCGGACAGGGGCGACTAATGAAAAACTGTTTTTT. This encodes CASSQIRTGATNEKLFF.

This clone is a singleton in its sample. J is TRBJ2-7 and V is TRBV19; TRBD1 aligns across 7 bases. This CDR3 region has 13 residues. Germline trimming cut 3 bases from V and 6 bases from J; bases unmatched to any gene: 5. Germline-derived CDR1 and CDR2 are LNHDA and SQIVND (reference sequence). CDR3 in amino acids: CASSMGQSLEQYF. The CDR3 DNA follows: TGTGCCAGTAGTATGGGACAGAGCCTCGAGCAGTACTTC.

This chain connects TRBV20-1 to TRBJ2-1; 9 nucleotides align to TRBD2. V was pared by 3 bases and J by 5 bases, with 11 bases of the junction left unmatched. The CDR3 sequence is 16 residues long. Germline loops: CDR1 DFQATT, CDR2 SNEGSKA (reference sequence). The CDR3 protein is CSASGAGTSWDNEQFF. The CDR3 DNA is TGCAGTGCTAGTGGTGCCGGGACTAGCTGGGACAATGAGCAGTTCTTC.

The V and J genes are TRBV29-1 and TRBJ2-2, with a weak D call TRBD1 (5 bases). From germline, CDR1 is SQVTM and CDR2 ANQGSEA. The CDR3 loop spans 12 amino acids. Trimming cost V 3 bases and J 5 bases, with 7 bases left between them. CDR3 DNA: TGCAGCGTTGAGACAGAGACCGGGGAGCTGTTTTTT. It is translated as CSVETETGELFF.

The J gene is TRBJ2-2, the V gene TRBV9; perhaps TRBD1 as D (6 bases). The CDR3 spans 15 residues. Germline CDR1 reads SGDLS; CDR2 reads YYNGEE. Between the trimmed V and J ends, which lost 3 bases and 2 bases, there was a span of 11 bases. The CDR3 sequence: CASSETGTNTGELFF. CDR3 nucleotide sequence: TGTGCCAGCAGCGAGACCGGGACAAACACCGGGGAGCTGTTTTTT.

The CDR3 DNA reads TGTGCCAGCAGTTCTCAGACAGGCCCGAAAGAGACCCAGTACTTC. This translates into CASSSQTGPKETQYF. V is TRBV6-5 and J is TRBJ2-5, with a possible D match to TRBD1 (6 bases). Germline CDR1 is MNHEY and CDR2 is SVGAGI. The CDR3 has 15 residues. Trimming left V 4 bases short and J 3 bases short, with 15 bases between.

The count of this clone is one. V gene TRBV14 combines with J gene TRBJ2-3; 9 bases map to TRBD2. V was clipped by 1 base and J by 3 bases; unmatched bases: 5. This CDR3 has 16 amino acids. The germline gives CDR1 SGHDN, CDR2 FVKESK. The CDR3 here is CASSQGASGITDTQYF. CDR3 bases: TGTGCCAGCAGCCAAGGGGCTAGCGGGATTACAGATACGCAGTATTTT. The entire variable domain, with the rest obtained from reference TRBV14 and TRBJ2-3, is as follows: EAGVTQFPSHSVIEKGQTVTLRCDPISGHDNLYWYRRVMGKEIKFLLHFVKESKQDESGMPNNRFLAERTGGTYSTLKVQPAELEDSGVYFCASSQGASGITDTQYFGPGTRLTVL.

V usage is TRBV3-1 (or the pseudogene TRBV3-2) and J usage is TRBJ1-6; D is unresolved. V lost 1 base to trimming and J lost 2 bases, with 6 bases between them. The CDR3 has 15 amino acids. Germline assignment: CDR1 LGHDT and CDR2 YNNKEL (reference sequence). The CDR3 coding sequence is TGTGCCAGCAGCCAAGCCAGTACCTATAATTCACCCCTCCACTTT. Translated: CASSQASTYNSPLHF.

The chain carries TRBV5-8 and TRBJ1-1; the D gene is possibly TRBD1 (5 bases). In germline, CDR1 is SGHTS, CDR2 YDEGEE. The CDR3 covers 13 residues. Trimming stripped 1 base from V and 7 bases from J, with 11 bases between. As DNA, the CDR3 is TGTGCCAGCAGCTTGATTTTACAGGATGAAGCTTTCTTT. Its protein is CASSLILQDEAFF.

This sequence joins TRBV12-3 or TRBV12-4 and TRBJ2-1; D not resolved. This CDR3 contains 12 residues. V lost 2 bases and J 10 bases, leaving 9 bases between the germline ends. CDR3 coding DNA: TGTGCCAGCAGTTTAAACGCGGCAGAGCAGTTCTTC. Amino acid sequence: CASSLNAAEQFF.

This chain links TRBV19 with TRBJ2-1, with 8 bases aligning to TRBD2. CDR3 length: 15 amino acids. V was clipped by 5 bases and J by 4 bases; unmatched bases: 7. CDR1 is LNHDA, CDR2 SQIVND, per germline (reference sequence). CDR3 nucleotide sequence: TGTGCCAGTAGTGCCGTAGCGGGGTCGTACAATGAGCAGTTCTTC. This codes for CASSAVAGSYNEQFF.

The CDR3 reads CATSKHRQVATDTQYF. CDR3 in DNA: TGTGCCACCAGCAAACACCGCCAGGTAGCGACAGATACGCAGTATTTT. The V call is TRBV15, the J call TRBJ2-3, with D maybe TRBD2 (5 bases). Per germline, CDR1 LNHNV and CDR2 YYDKDF (reference sequence). V shed 4 bases and J shed 3 bases, with 17 bases lying between them. The CDR3 totals 16 residues.

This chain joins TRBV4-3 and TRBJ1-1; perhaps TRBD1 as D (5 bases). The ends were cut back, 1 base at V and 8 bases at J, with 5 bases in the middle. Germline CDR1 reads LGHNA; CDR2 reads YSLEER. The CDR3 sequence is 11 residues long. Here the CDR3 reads CASSQGQEAFF. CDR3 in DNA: TGCGCCAGCAGCCAAGGACAGGAAGCTTTCTTT.

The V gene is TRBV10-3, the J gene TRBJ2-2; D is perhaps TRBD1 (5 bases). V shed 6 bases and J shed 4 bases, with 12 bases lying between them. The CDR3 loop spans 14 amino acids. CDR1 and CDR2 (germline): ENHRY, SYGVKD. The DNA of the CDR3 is TGTGCCATCAGAGGGCAGGGTGGCACCGGGGAGCTGTTTTTT. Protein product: CAIRGQGGTGELFF.

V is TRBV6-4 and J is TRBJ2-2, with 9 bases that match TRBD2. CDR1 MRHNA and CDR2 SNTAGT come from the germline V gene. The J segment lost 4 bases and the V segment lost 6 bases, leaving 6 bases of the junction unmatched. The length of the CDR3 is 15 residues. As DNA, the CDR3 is TGTGCCAGCAGCCTGACTAGCGGAGCCACCGGGGAGCTGTTTTTT. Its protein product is CASSLTSGATGELFF.

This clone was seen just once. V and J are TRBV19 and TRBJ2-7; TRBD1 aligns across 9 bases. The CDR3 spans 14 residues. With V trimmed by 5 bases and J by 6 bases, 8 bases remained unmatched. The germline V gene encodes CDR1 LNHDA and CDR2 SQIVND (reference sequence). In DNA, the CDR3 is TGTGCCAGTAGTGTGGACAGGGGCATGACCGAGCAGTACTTC. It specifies CASSVDRGMTEQYF.

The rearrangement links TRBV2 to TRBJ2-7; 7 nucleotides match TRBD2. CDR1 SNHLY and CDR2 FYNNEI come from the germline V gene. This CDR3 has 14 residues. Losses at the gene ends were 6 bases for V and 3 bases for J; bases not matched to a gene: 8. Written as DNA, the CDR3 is TGTGCCAGCAGGCCCGGGACTATGGGCTACGAGCAGTACTTC. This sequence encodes CASRPGTMGYEQYF.

This CDR3 reads CASSYGMTGGDTEAFF. As DNA, the CDR3 is TGTGCCAGCAGTTACGGGATGACAGGGGGCGACACTGAAGCTTTCTTT. The chain links TRBV6-5 to TRBJ1-1; 10 bases are shared with TRBD1. The germline gives CDR1 MNHEY, CDR2 SVGAGI. This CDR3 has 16 residues. The V segment lost 2 bases and the J segment 3 bases; nucleotides outside the gene matches: 6.

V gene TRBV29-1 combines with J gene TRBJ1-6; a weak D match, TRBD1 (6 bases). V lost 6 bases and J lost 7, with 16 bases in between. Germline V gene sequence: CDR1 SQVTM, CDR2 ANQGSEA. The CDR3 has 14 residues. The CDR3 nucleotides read TGCAGCGTGCGTACAGGGACGGGGAATTCACCCCTCCACTTT. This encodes CSVRTGTGNSPLHF.

The CDR3 here is CAWARWGTDTQYF. CDR3 bases: TGTGCCTGGGCGAGGTGGGGCACAGATACGCAGTATTTT. The rearrangement uses TRBV30 and TRBJ2-3; no reliable D call. The CDR3 runs 13 residues. Germline V CDR1 and CDR2: GTSNPN, SVGIG (reference sequence). Trimming removed 5 bases at V and 1 base at J, with 10 bases between.

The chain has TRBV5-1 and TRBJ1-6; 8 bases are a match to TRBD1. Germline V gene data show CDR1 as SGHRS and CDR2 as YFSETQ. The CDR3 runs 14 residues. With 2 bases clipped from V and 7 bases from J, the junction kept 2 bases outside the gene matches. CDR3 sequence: CASSFNRGNSPLHF. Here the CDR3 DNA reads TGCGCCAGCAGCTTCAACAGGGGGAATTCACCCCTCCACTTT.

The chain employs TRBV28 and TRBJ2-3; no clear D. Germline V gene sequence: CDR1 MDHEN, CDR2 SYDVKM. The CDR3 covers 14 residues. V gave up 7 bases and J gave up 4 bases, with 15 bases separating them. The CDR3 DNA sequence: TGTGCCAGCACCCCCGCCGGGTTCGCAGATACGCAGTATTTT. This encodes CASTPAGFADTQYF. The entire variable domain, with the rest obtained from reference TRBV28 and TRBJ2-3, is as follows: DVKVTQSSRYLVKRTGEKVFLECVQDMDHENMFWYRQDPGLGLRLIYFSYDVKMKEKGDIPEGYSVSREKKERFSLILESASTNQTSMYLCASTPAGFADTQYFGPGTRLTVL.

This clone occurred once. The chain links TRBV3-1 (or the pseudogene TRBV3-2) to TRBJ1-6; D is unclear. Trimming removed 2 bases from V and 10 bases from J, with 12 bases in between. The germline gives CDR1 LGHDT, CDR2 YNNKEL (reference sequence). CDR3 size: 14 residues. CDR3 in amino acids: CASSQRGSNSPLHF. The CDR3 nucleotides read TGTGCCAGCAGCCAACGGGGATCAAACTCACCCCTCCACTTT.

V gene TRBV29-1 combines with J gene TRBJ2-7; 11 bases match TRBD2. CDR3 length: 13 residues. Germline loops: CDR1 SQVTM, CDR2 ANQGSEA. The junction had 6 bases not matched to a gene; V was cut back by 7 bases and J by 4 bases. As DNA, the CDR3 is TGCAGCGGTCGGACTAGCGGGTCTTACGAGCAGTACTTC. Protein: CSGRTSGSYEQYF.